The sequence of this T cell receptor beta chain was determined in a study of blood T cells in healthy people across ages. The CDR3 runs 12 residues. The trim removed 3 bases at V and 10 bases at J, leaving 4 bases unmatched. Germline V gene sequence: CDR1 GTSNPN, CDR2 SVGIG (reference sequence). For the second PCR, which ran for about 7 to 12 cycles, a sample-barcoded 5' primer and a J-beta primer mix were used. A single record per CDR3 protein comes from TCRdb applying MiXCR to the 5' RACE reads. The sample contains about 580,000 distinct CDR3 sequences, about 45% of which appear only once. This TCR came from an elderly man in good health. The V gene is TRBV30, the J gene TRBJ1-5; the match to TRBD1 covers 9 bases. Material for sequencing was blood. The CDR3 nucleotides are TGTGCCTGGAGCTACACAGGGGGCCCCCAGCATTTT. Protein product: CAWSYTGGPQHF.